The 27 T cell receptor beta chains presented below share a single source sample, sequenced in a study of monozygotic twins with inflammatory bowel disease (dated by TCRdb to 2018 to 2020). The method was 5' RACE. TCRdb names Illumina HiSeq 2500 as the instrument used. TCRdb reprocessed the reads, and each CDR3 protein sequence is entered once, without DNA. This sample's records show tens of thousands of distinct CDR3 sequences. 5% to 6% of the sample rests with the top ten. The sequenced sample was blood. These receptors all stem from a human donor with ulcerative colitis or Crohn's disease, or a healthy co-twin of an affected twin (not recorded which).

The genes are TRBV19 and TRBJ2-7; TCRdb's D gene call, TRBD2, goes unchecked for lack of DNA. The germline CDR1 and CDR2 sequences are LNHDA and SQIVND (reference sequence). This CDR3 contains 16 residues. This chain's CDR3 is CASSPGGPGLAYEQYF.

This rearrangement joins TRBV7-8 to TRBJ2-7. This CDR3 is built from 15 residues. From germline, CDR1 is SGHVS and CDR2 FQNEAQ. CDR3 protein: CASSLVGNPIYEQYF.

The chain is built from TRBV5-1 and TRBJ1-3; TCRdb gives TRBD1 as the D gene, but with no DNA this cannot be confirmed. CDR1 is SGHRS and CDR2 is YFSETQ in the germline V gene. This CDR3 is built from 15 residues. The CDR3 sequence: CASSPSGQGASSIYF.

The V and J genes are TRBV5-4 and TRBJ2-1. Germline V gives CDR1 SGHNT, CDR2 YYREEE (reference sequence). The CDR3 loop spans 16 amino acids. CDR3 amino acids: CASSLRSGKLINEQFF.

The chain couples TRBV19 to TRBJ1-2; TCRdb's assignment of TRBD1 cannot be checked, as there is no DNA. The germline V gene has CDR1 LNHDA and CDR2 SQIVND (reference sequence). The CDR3 covers 16 residues. This chain's CDR3 is CASSRTGAGANYGYTF.

The CDR3 loop reads CASSLRDIQYF. The chain joins TRBV11-1 to TRBJ2-4. Germline V lookup: CDR1 SGHAT, CDR2 FQDESV (reference sequence). There are 11 residues in the CDR3.

The chain joins TRBV29-1 to TRBJ1-1. The CDR3 totals 13 residues. The V gene's germline CDR1 is SQVTM and CDR2 ANQGSEA. Here the CDR3 reads CSVGGTVNTEAFF.

V usage is TRBV5-1 and J usage is TRBJ2-2. CDR3 length: 16 residues. Germline lookup yields CDR1 SGHRS and CDR2 YFSETQ. This CDR3 reads CASSFWGQTRTGELFF.

CDR3 in amino acids: CASSQGASPGEEQYF. The chain combines TRBV18 with TRBJ2-7; checking the TCRdb D call of TRBD1 is not possible without DNA. Germline V lookup: CDR1 KGHSH, CDR2 LQKENI. The CDR3 covers 15 residues.

The chain carries TRBV9 and TRBJ2-3; the TRBD2 assignment by TCRdb is unverifiable without DNA. The CDR3 contains 15 residues. CDR1 and CDR2 (germline): SGDLS, YYNGEE. The CDR3 is CASSVVGGGPNTQYF.

V is TRBV20-1 and J is TRBJ2-7; TCRdb lists TRBD1, though no DNA is available to test this call. Looked up from germline, CDR1 is DFQATT and CDR2 is SNEGSKA (reference sequence). This CDR3 is built from 15 residues. CDR3 region: CSASGALTRGYEQYF.

CDR3 residues: CASSRTSGMGSDTQYF. The chain couples TRBV4-1 to TRBJ2-3; TCRdb picks TRBD2, but there is no DNA to check that call. Germline-derived CDR1 and CDR2 are MGHRA and YSYEKL. The CDR3 runs to 16 residues.

The chain combines TRBV5-1 with TRBJ2-5; the TRBD2 assignment by TCRdb is unverifiable without DNA. Per germline, CDR1 SGHRS and CDR2 YFSETQ. There are 16 residues in the CDR3. CDR3 loop: CASSLDPSGDTETQYF.

V is TRBV20-1 and J is TRBJ2-2; absent DNA, TCRdb's TRBD2 call cannot be checked. There are 15 residues in the CDR3. The germline gives CDR1 DFQATT, CDR2 SNEGSKA (reference sequence). CDR3 protein: CSARDLSRSAGELFF.

The chain employs TRBV4-1 and TRBJ1-2; no DNA is available, so the TRBD1 call from TCRdb remains unchecked. CDR1 MGHRA and CDR2 YSYEKL come from the germline V gene. This CDR3 contains 14 residues. This CDR3 reads CASSPGEANYGYTF.

This rearrangement joins TRBV5-1 to TRBJ2-7; with no DNA, the TCRdb D assignment of TRBD1 cannot be verified. Germline CDR1 SGHRS, CDR2 YFSETQ. CDR3 size: 17 residues. This CDR3 is CASSLGGSGTGIYEQYF.

The CDR3 is CASSEGGGNTEAFF. The chain links TRBV7-8 to TRBJ1-1; TCRdb picks TRBD1, but there is no DNA to check that call. Germline V gene data show CDR1 as SGHVS and CDR2 as FQNEAQ. This CDR3 is 14 amino acids long. The full variable domain, with the rest looked up from reference TRBV7-8 and TRBJ1-1, is GAGVSQSPRYKVAKRGQDVALRCDPISGHVSLFWYQQALGQGPEFLTYFQNEAQLDKSGLPSDRFFAERPEGSVSTLKIQRTQQEDSAVYLCASSEGGGNTEAFFGQGTRLTVV.

V usage is TRBV10-3 and J usage is TRBJ2-7. The CDR3 has 14 residues. The germline V gene has CDR1 ENHRY and CDR2 SYGVKD. The CDR3 is CAISESPKTYEQYF.

The chain has TRBV10-3 and TRBJ2-1; TCRdb proposes TRBD2, but this gene call is untestable without DNA. CDR3 length: 16 residues. Germline V gives CDR1 ENHRY, CDR2 SYGVKD. The CDR3 loop is CAIRGSGEASYNEQFF.

J is TRBJ1-3 and V is TRBV7-9. Germline V gene lookup returns CDR1 SEHNR and CDR2 FQNEAQ (reference sequence). The CDR3 is made up of 14 amino acids. This CDR3 reads CASSLVSSGNTIYF.

This chain joins TRBV5-1 and TRBJ2-7; TCRdb calls TRBD2, which cannot be checked without DNA. The CDR3 is 14 amino acids. Germline CDR1 and CDR2: SGHRS and YFSETQ. CDR3 amino acids: CASSRDTGAYEQYF.

This sequence joins TRBV5-1 and TRBJ2-3; no DNA is available, so the TRBD1 call from TCRdb remains unchecked. This CDR3 is built from 15 residues. Germline assignment: CDR1 SGHRS and CDR2 YFSETQ. The CDR3 here is CASSLQGVGTDTQYF.

This rearrangement joins TRBV28 to TRBJ1-2; TCRdb gives TRBD1 as the D gene, but with no DNA this cannot be confirmed. The CDR3 has 14 amino acids. Per germline, CDR1 MDHEN and CDR2 SYDVKM. This CDR3 is CASSRLTAPYGYTF.

The genes are TRBV9 and TRBJ2-1; as DNA is missing, the TRBD2 call by TCRdb cannot be tested. This CDR3 is built from 15 residues. Germline CDR1 SGDLS, CDR2 YYNGEE. The CDR3 sequence is CASSEGGTSVNEQFF.

V gene TRBV27 combines with J gene TRBJ2-7. The CDR3 totals 13 residues. The germline gives CDR1 MNHEY, CDR2 SMNVEV (reference sequence). CDR3 in amino acids: CASSEPPTYEQYF.

The chain recombines TRBV13 with TRBJ1-2; TCRdb gives TRBD1 as the D gene, but with no DNA this cannot be confirmed. The germline gives CDR1 PRHDT, CDR2 FYEKMQ (reference sequence). The CDR3 runs to 16 residues. The CDR3 region is CASSDRQGSDNYGYTF.

CDR3 amino acids: CASSFAYGGLYEQYF. The chain joins TRBV7-6 to TRBJ2-7; the TRBD1 assignment by TCRdb is unverifiable without DNA. There are 15 residues in the CDR3. Per germline, CDR1 SGHVS and CDR2 FNYEAQ. Variable domain in full (rest from reference TRBV7-6 and TRBJ2-7): GAGVSQSPRYKVTKRGQDVALRCDPISGHVSLYWYRQALGQGPEFLTYFNYEAQQDKSGLPNDRFSAERPEGSISTLTIQRTEQRDSAMYRCASSFAYGGLYEQYFGPGTRLTVT.